One T cell receptor beta chain is described in this entry. The antigen remains unidentified. This entry belongs to a study of T-cell reconstitution after alpha-beta-depleted transplantation in children. Unique molecular identifiers were used in preparing the TCRbeta library. TCRdb re-called the PCR reads with MiXCR, one entry per CDR3 protein. The table has 540,000 or so distinct CDR3 sequences, under 25% seen once. The study, taken as a whole, reports: Several hundred rapidly expanded clones from non-depleted graft cells reportedly supplied alpha-beta T cells about two months post-transplant.

Germline V CDR1 and CDR2: DFQATT, SNEGSKA (reference sequence). Trimming removed 3 bases from V and 0 bases from J, with 11 bases in between. The CDR3 is 14 residues long. The material was PBMCs, mostly from graft donor cells, obtained 360 days after TCRalphabeta/CD19-depleted stem cell transplant. The V call is TRBV20-1, the J call TRBJ1-1; D remains ambiguous. The source is a boy younger than two who had a stem cell transplant for acute myeloid leukemia, so the T cells may come from the graft donor. The chain's CDR3 is CSARLRSMNTEAFF. The CDR3 bases are TGCAGTGCTAGGCTCAGGTCCATGAACACTGAAGCTTTCTTT.